This TCR beta chain was identified during a study of T cells in Graves' hyperthyroidism and ophthalmopathy. Notes on the study in general: Appearing also in blood were most of the thyroid clonotypes expanded above 0.001. The model foresaw ophthalmopathy a median roughly 6 months prior to onset.

This clonotype was observed a few times. Its antigen is currently unknown. RNA transcripts were the template for amplifying TCR beta CDR3 regions. Primed by the HTBI set, a first-round RT-PCR was run on the TCR CDR3. Via MiXCR, TCRdb re-called the multiplex PCR reads, giving one row per CDR3 protein. The sample records over 550,000 distinct CDR3 sequences, roughly a sixth being singletons. Sequenced: blood. The TCR originated in a woman under 30 with Graves' hyperthyroidism.

In DNA, the CDR3 is TGTGCCAGTAGTATTCCCGGGGGCTACACCTTC. This codes for CASSIPGGYTF. V is TRBV19 and J is TRBJ1-2; D is uncertain. CDR1 and CDR2 from the germline V gene are LNHDA and SQIVND (reference sequence). This CDR3 has 11 residues. V was pared by 3 bases and J by 8 bases, with 7 bases between.